This T cell receptor beta chain was identified during a study of T cells expressing NK-cell markers. Study details: The TCR beta repertoires originated in sorted CD3+CD56+NKG2C+, CD3+CD56+NKG2C- and CD3+CD56-NKG2C+ T cells. Seven sequenced donors out of eight were HCMV-seropositive, one seronegative.

The CDR3 sequence is 16 residues long. Germline V gene lookup returns CDR1 MNHEY and CDR2 SVGEGT. From the 5' RACE reads, TCRdb lists one entry per CDR3 protein and no DNA. This sample carries about 440,000 distinct CDR3 sequences, with 7.3% going to the ten biggest clones. General study findings and limits: Six donors carried dominant NKG2C+ clonotypes that made up roughly 1.0-8% of their CD8+ T cells. Once again these clonotypes came out on top in the CD3+CD56-NKG2C+ fraction of a few donors.

For this clonotype: The antigen is not known.

Source material: blood T cells: a sorted CD56 or NKG2C T cell subset, CD4+ or CD8+ T cells, or bulk PBMC T cells (not recorded which). The rearrangement uses TRBV6-2 or TRBV6-3 and TRBJ2-1; with no DNA, the TCRdb D assignment of TRBD1 cannot be verified. The sequence came from a woman between 18 and 70 years old in good health. The CDR3 reads CASSSAQNRAHNEQFF.